This T cell receptor beta chain was sequenced in a study of T and B cells in COVID-19 patients. Points on this clonotype: Its antigen is undetermined.

Study-level findings and limits: Active COVID-19 showed highly clonal TRB repertoires; recovery showed diversity and richness above healthy donors. Sorted SARS-CoV-2-responsive or tetramer+ T cells and CD4+, regulatory and CD8+ subsets were not yet sequenced. In COVID-19 patients, T cell receptor beta variable and joining gene use was reportedly strongly skewed.

From blood, about 240-550 ng of genomic DNA served as TRB template. Germline values: CDR1 KGHSH, CDR2 LQKENI. CDR3 length: 19 amino acids. Trimming at V came to 2 bases and at J to 2 bases, leaving 12 bases not matched to a gene. BIOMED2 TRB-A/B primer pools were used in multiplex TRB PCR. TCRdb ran MiXCR on the multiplex PCR reads and lists one entry per CDR3 protein. The table includes over 6,000 distinct CDR3 sequences, roughly a third detected once. The sequenced sample was blood. The chain couples TRBV18 to TRBJ2-6; 7 bases line up with TRBD1. The sequence derives from a human donor with active COVID-19. The CDR3, as DNA: TGTGCCAGCTCACCATTAAGGCAGGGGGAATCGGCTGGGGCCAACGTCCTGACTTTC. It translates to CASSPLRQGESAGANVLTF.